Each of the 21 T cell receptor beta chains below was sequenced from the same sample in a study of T cells after yellow fever vaccination. MiXCR was run by TCRdb on the 5' RACE reads, yielding one entry per CDR3 protein. Of about 320,000 distinct CDR3 sequences listed, around 11% are singletons. The specimen was CD4+ T cells sorted from PBMCs, collected 45 days after the yellow fever booster vaccination. The receptors originated from a young man who received the YFV17D yellow fever vaccine.

This clonotype occurred many times. This sequence joins TRBV7-9 and TRBJ2-1, with 9 nucleotides matching TRBD1. This CDR3 region has 16 residues. Germline lookup yields CDR1 SEHNR and CDR2 FQNEAQ (reference sequence). V shed 4 bases and J 2 bases; nucleotides not matched to a gene: 6. As DNA, the CDR3 is TGTGCCAGCAGCTCCCCGGGACAGGGTCCCTACAATGAGCAGTTCTTC. Its protein product is CASSSPGQGPYNEQFF. Using reference TRBV7-9 and TRBJ2-1 for the parts outside the CDR3, the full variable domain is DTGVSQNPRHKITKRGQNVTFRCDPISEHNRLYWYRQTLGQGPEFLTYFQNEAQLEKSRLLSDRFSAERPKGSFSTLEIQRTEQGDSAMYLCASSSPGQGPYNEQFFGPGTRLTVL.

This clonotype was found a few times. The rearrangement links TRBV5-1 to TRBJ1-3; 7 bases are shared with TRBD1. This CDR3 is built from 15 residues. Unmatched junction bases numbered 9, after V lost 5 bases and J lost 4 bases. Germline assignment: CDR1 SGHRS and CDR2 YFSETQ. In nucleotides, the CDR3 is TGCGCCAGCAGTTCGACAGGGCTGGGAGGAAACACCATATATTTT. This gives the protein CASSSTGLGGNTIYF. The full variable domain, its missing parts supplied by reference TRBV5-1 and TRBJ1-3, is KAGVTQTPRYLIKTRGQQVTLSCSPISGHRSVSWYQQTPGQGLQFLFEYFSETQRNKGNFPGRFSGRQFSNSRSEMNVSTLELGDSALYLCASSSTGLGGNTIYFGEGSWLTVV.

The chain combines TRBV3-1 with TRBJ2-5, with D possibly being TRBD2 (6 bases). Looked up from germline, CDR1 is LGHDT and CDR2 is YNNKEL (reference sequence). Trimming cost V 4 bases and J 0 bases, with 12 bases left between them. This CDR3 is built from 15 residues. The CDR3 DNA reads TGTGCCAGCAGCCCTATCGGGGGTTACCAAGAGACCCAGTACTTC. Amino acid sequence: CASSPIGGYQETQYF.

The chain links TRBV20-1 to TRBJ2-3, with D unclear. The CDR3 covers 13 residues. V dropped 5 bases and J dropped 3 bases, with 12 bases sitting between them. Germline loops: CDR1 DFQATT, CDR2 SNEGSKA (reference sequence). The CDR3 here is CSARLGRTDTQYF. CDR3 DNA sequence: TGCAGTGCTCGTCTAGGTCGTACAGATACGCAGTATTTT.

The J gene is TRBJ2-5, the V gene TRBV4-3; no clear D. Per the germline V gene, CDR1 is LGHNA and CDR2 is YSLEER. The CDR3 is made up of 14 amino acids. Trimming shortened V by 1 base and J by 1 base, and 7 bases separated the two germline ends. This chain's CDR3 is CASSQVWGQETQYF. DNA of the CDR3: TGCGCCAGCAGCCAAGTCTGGGGCCAAGAGACCCAGTACTTC.

The rearrangement links TRBV28 to TRBJ1-5, with D hard to call. The CDR3 contains 14 residues. The germline CDR1 and CDR2 sequences are MDHEN and SYDVKM. Trimming stripped 5 bases from V and 5 bases from J, with 13 bases between. This CDR3 is CASSINSADQPQHF. In nucleotides, the CDR3 is TGTGCCAGCAGTATAAATAGCGCTGATCAGCCCCAGCATTTT.

The rearrangement uses TRBV20-1 and TRBJ1-4, with TRBD1 matching 7 bases. The V gene's germline CDR1 is DFQATT and CDR2 SNEGSKA (reference sequence). With 6 bases clipped from V and 8 bases from J, the junction kept 12 bases outside the gene matches. This CDR3 spans 14 amino acids. Written as DNA, the CDR3 is TGCAGTGCGACCGAACAGGGGCTACGCGAAAAACTGTTTTTT. Residues: CSATEQGLREKLFF.

This clonotype was observed many times. This chain links TRBV6-6 with TRBJ2-7; D is undetermined. The V gene's germline CDR1 is MNHNY and CDR2 SVGAGI (reference sequence). This CDR3 is built from 15 residues. Trimming removed 2 bases from V and 5 bases from J, with 16 bases in between. CDR3 amino acids: CASSYEPPPAHEQYF. CDR3 nucleotide sequence: TGTGCCAGCAGTTACGAACCCCCTCCTGCTCACGAGCAGTACTTC.

This clonotype was recorded many times. The gene calls are TRBV5-1 and TRBJ2-5; D ambiguous. Germline V gives CDR1 SGHRS, CDR2 YFSETQ. Trimming cost V 4 bases and J 5 bases, with 15 bases left between them. This CDR3 spans 14 amino acids. The CDR3 DNA follows: TGCGCCAGCAGCGAACCGACCGGGTCGGAGACCCAGTACTTC. Residues: CASSEPTGSETQYF.

The chain carries TRBV20-1 and TRBJ1-5; no reliable D call. The CDR3 totals 12 residues. The germline gives CDR1 DFQATT, CDR2 SNEGSKA (reference sequence). Trimming stripped 5 bases from V and 0 bases from J, with 5 bases between. Here the CDR3 reads CSAVHSNQPQHF. The CDR3 bases are TGCAGTGCTGTACATAGCAATCAGCCCCAGCATTTT.

The chain joins TRBV19 to TRBJ1-2; 8 nucleotides align to TRBD1. The CDR3 totals 13 residues. Trimming took 7 bases from V and 6 from J; bases not matched to a gene: 7. Germline values: CDR1 LNHDA, CDR2 SQIVND (reference sequence). CDR3 sequence (DNA): TGTGCCAGTACTGGGACAGGCGACGATGGCTACACCTTC. Its protein product is CASTGTGDDGYTF.

There are many counts of this clonotype. V gene TRBV5-1 combines with J gene TRBJ1-2; no reliable D call. This CDR3 comprises 14 residues. Germline assignment: CDR1 SGHRS and CDR2 YFSETQ. V lost 1 base to trimming and J lost 0 bases, with 7 bases between them. The CDR3 DNA sequence: TGCGCCAGCAGCTTGCGGCAAACTAACTATGGCTACACCTTC. Translation gives CASSLRQTNYGYTF.

The chain links TRBV5-6 to TRBJ2-1; no reliable D call. The germline CDR1 and CDR2 sequences are SGHDT and YYEEEE. The length of the CDR3 is 12 residues. V was shortened by 4 bases and J by 8 bases, with 10 bases between the two germline ends. This CDR3 is CASSRDQYEQFF. The DNA of the CDR3 is TGTGCCAGCAGCCGAGATCAATATGAGCAGTTCTTC.

This clonotype occurred many times. This rearrangement joins TRBV11-2 to TRBJ2-5; D call uncertain. Trimming left V 1 base short and J 5 bases short, with 17 bases between. Per germline, CDR1 SGHAT and CDR2 FQNNGV. The CDR3 is 16 residues long. The CDR3, as DNA: TGTGCCAGCAGCTTAGCCCCCCAGTGGTTAGGGGAGACCCAGTACTTC. Translated: CASSLAPQWLGETQYF.

This clonotype was recorded many times. The chain is built from TRBV19 and TRBJ2-3; D gene ambiguous. Trimming removed 5 bases from V and 5 bases from J, with 14 bases in between. This CDR3 is built from 14 residues. In germline, CDR1 is LNHDA, CDR2 SQIVND (reference sequence). The CDR3 DNA sequence: TGTGCCAGTAGTCACCAGAAAGGAGTAGATACGCAGTATTTT. This translates into CASSHQKGVDTQYF.

This clonotype was recorded many times. The chain carries TRBV2 and TRBJ1-1; D is uncertain. The CDR3 is made up of 13 amino acids. The germline V gene encodes CDR1 SNHLY and CDR2 FYNNEI. V was clipped by 4 bases and J by 1 base, with 7 bases between them. This CDR3 reads CASSGEGNTEAFF. CDR3 coding DNA: TGTGCCAGCAGTGGGGAGGGGAACACTGAAGCTTTCTTT.

This clonotype was counted only a few times. The rearrangement links TRBV5-1 to TRBJ2-7, with TRBD2 as a possible D gene (5 bases). The germline CDR1 and CDR2 sequences are SGHRS and YFSETQ. The CDR3 length is 14 residues. V lost 4 bases to trimming and J lost 3 bases, with 14 bases between them. CDR3 loop: CASSPLPGNYEQYF. In DNA form, the CDR3 reads TGCGCCAGCAGCCCACTTCCCGGGAACTACGAGCAGTACTTC.

Ten or more counts support this clonotype. The rearrangement joins TRBV7-2 to TRBJ2-6; D is possibly TRBD2 (6 bases). Germline lookup yields CDR1 SGHTA and CDR2 FQGNSA. Trimming pared 5 bases from V and 4 bases from J, leaving 15 bases between. The CDR3 runs 16 residues. CDR3 residues: CASSPTGGSGANVLTF. CDR3 coding DNA: TGTGCCAGCAGCCCGACCGGGGGTTCAGGGGCCAACGTCCTGACTTTC.

This clonotype was seen a few times. CDR3 region: CAISDPSGGTRDYEQYF. The CDR3 region has the DNA TGTGCCATCAGTGACCCTAGCGGGGGGACCCGCGACTACGAGCAGTACTTC. The rearrangement uses TRBV10-3 and TRBJ2-7, with TRBD2 matching 11 bases. Germline V gene data show CDR1 as ENHRY and CDR2 as SYGVKD. Trimming removed 3 bases from V and 3 bases from J; junction bases left unmatched: 10. The length of the CDR3 is 17 residues.

J is TRBJ1-2 and V is TRBV5-1, with TRBD1 as a possible D gene (5 bases). CDR1 is SGHRS and CDR2 is YFSETQ in the germline V gene. CDR3 length equals 15 residues. V lost 4 bases and J 3 bases, leaving 16 bases between the germline ends. The CDR3 DNA follows: TGCGCCAGCAGCCTGGATTCACAGGCCCACTATGGCTACACCTTC. This codes for CASSLDSQAHYGYTF.

The rearrangement uses TRBV10-3 and TRBJ2-5; D ambiguous. Germline V gives CDR1 ENHRY, CDR2 SYGVKD. CDR3 length: 12 amino acids. V was cut by 6 bases and J by 5 bases, with 10 bases left in between. Written as DNA, the CDR3 is TGTGCCATCAGGGAAACGGGTGAGACCCAGTACTTC. Amino acid sequence: CAIRETGETQYF.